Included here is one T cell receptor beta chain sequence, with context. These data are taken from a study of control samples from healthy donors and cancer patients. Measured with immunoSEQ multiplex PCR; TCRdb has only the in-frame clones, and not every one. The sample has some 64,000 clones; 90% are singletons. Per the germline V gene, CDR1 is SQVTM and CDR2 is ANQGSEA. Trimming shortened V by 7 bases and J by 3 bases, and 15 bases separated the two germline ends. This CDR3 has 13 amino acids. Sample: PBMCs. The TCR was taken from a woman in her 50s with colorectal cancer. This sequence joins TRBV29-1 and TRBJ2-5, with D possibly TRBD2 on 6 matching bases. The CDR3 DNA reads TGCAGCGCCGCTATGGGGGGAAAAGAGACCCAGTACTTC. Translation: CSAAMGGKETQYF. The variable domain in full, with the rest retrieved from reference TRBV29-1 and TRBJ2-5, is SAVISQKPSRDICQRGTSLTIQCQVDSQVTMMFWYRQQPGQSLTLIATANQGSEATYESGFVIDKFPISRPNLTFSTLTVSNMSPEDSSIYLCSAAMGGKETQYFGPGTRLLVL.